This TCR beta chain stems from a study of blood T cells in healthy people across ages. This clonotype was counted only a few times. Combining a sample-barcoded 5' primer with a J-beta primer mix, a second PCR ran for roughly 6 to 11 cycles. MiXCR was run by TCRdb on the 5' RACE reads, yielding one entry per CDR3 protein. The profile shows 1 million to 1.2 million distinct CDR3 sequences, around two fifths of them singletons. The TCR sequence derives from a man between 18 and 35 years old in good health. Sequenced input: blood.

The CDR3 spells CASTPGYYYGYTF. Here the CDR3 DNA reads TGTGCCAGTACCCCAGGGTATTACTATGGCTACACCTTC. The chain is built from TRBV19 and TRBJ1-2; possibly TRBD1 for D (5 bases). The CDR3 length is 13 residues. Germline assignment: CDR1 LNHDA and CDR2 SQIVND (reference sequence). The V end lost 7 bases, the J end lost 3 bases, and 12 bases lay between the germline ends.